The 29 T cell receptor beta chains below come from one sample, sequenced in a study of shared clonotypes between healthy human individuals. The assay was immunoSEQ multiplex PCR, and TCRdb's table has in-frame clones only and misses some. The repertoire holds over a million clones, with around 78% as singletons. Source material: memory CD4+ T cells from PBMCs. Regarding subset: CD45RA-negative fraction. All receptors derive from a man younger than 35 in good health. Some clones in this sample may be carry-over from other donors' samples.

The CDR3 region is CASSLAGWPTDTQYF. CDR3 sequence (DNA): TGTGCCAGCAGCTTAGCAGGCTGGCCGACAGATACGCAGTATTTT. The J gene is TRBJ2-3, the V gene TRBV7-2; no reliable D call. The V end was cut by 0 bases, the J end by 3 bases, with 10 bases between. Per germline, CDR1 SGHTA and CDR2 FQGNSA. There are 15 residues in the CDR3.

The J gene is TRBJ2-7, the V gene TRBV11-2; 10 bases fit TRBD2. The CDR3 spans 15 residues. From germline, CDR1 is SGHAT and CDR2 FQNNGV. V lost 1 base to trimming and J lost 4 bases; unmatched junction nucleotides: 4. The CDR3 loop is CASSLVGLAFYEQYF. For the CDR3, the DNA is TGTGCCAGCAGCTTAGTGGGACTAGCGTTTTACGAGCAGTACTTC.

The V and J genes are TRBV9 and TRBJ2-2; D might be TRBD1 or TRBD2, each matching 5 bases. Germline CDR1 reads SGDLS; CDR2 reads YYNGEE. Between the trimmed V and J ends, which lost 4 bases and 0 bases, there was a span of 13 bases. The length of the CDR3 is 16 residues. In nucleotides, the CDR3 is TGTGCCAGCAGCCTGAGGGGAGACGCGAACACCGGGGAGCTGTTTTTT. It yields the protein CASSLRGDANTGELFF. The full variable domain, completed using reference TRBV9 and TRBJ2-2, is DSGVTQTPKHLITATGQRVTLRCSPRSGDLSVYWYQQSLDQGLQFLIQYYNGEERAKGNILERFSAQQFPDLHSELNLSSLELGDSALYFCASSLRGDANTGELFFGEGSRLTVL.

This clone was seen repeatedly, ten times or more. The V and J genes are TRBV7-8 and TRBJ1-1; TRBD1 might be the D (5 bases). CDR1 and CDR2 (germline): SGHVS, FQNEAQ. This CDR3 contains 14 residues. V shed 4 bases and J shed 6 bases, with 15 bases lying between them. CDR3 bases: TGTGCCAGCAGCTATTTCGGGGGTTCGTCTGAAGCTTTCTTT. Residues: CASSYFGGSSEAFF.

V is TRBV12-5 and J is TRBJ1-2; D remains ambiguous. Trimming left V 5 bases short and J 8 bases short, with 15 bases between. Germline V CDR1 and CDR2: LGHNT, FRNRAP. The CDR3 is made up of 13 amino acids. In DNA form, the CDR3 reads TGTGCTAGTGGTCCAATTCGTCCTGAGGGCTACACCTTC. It specifies CASGPIRPEGYTF.

This chain connects TRBV28 to TRBJ1-2; weak D call: TRBD1 (6 bases). CDR1 and CDR2 from the germline V gene are MDHEN and SYDVKM. The length of the CDR3 is 16 residues. Trimming stripped 5 bases from V and 8 bases from J, with 24 bases between. The CDR3 loop is CASSLGQPLGGQGYTF. CDR3 DNA sequence: TGTGCCAGCAGTCTAGGACAGCCTCTAGGCGGGCAGGGCTACACCTTC.

The chain uses TRBV28 and TRBJ2-7, with TRBD2 as a possible D gene (6 bases). Germline CDR1 and CDR2: MDHEN and SYDVKM. The CDR3 consists of 15 residues. V was trimmed by 5 bases and J by 2 bases, leaving 16 bases between them. The CDR3 bases are TGTGCCAGCAGTCCCCCCGGGACTTACCCCTACGAGCAGTACTTC. This sequence encodes CASSPPGTYPYEQYF.

This clone showed up just a few times. The rearrangement links TRBV5-4 to TRBJ2-3; 8 positions match TRBD2. In germline, CDR1 is SGHNT, CDR2 YYREEE (reference sequence). The CDR3 contains 14 residues. V lost 4 bases and J lost 0; bases outside the gene matches: 1. The CDR3 DNA reads TGTGCCAGCAGCCAGCGGGAGAGCACAGATACGCAGTATTTT. Translated: CASSQRESTDTQYF.

This clone has a count of ten or more. The chain employs TRBV5-4 and TRBJ2-7; D gene uncertain. This CDR3 has 13 amino acids. V gave up 4 bases and J gave up 4 bases, with 12 bases separating them. Germline CDR1 and CDR2: SGHNT and YYREEE (reference sequence). The CDR3 loop is CASSLDGRYEQYF. As DNA, the CDR3 is TGTGCCAGCAGCCTTGATGGTCGATACGAGCAGTACTTC.

The chain uses TRBV5-1 and TRBJ1-2; weak D call: TRBD1 (5 bases). The CDR3 extends over 16 amino acids. Germline V lookup: CDR1 SGHRS, CDR2 YFSETQ. Trimming pared 0 bases from V and 8 bases from J, leaving 20 bases between. CDR3 residues: CASSLAGFQGGEGYTF. Written as DNA, the CDR3 is TGCGCCAGCAGCTTGGCCGGGTTCCAGGGTGGTGAGGGCTACACCTTC.

This rearrangement joins TRBV28 to TRBJ2-7; the D is unclear. The V gene lost 6 bases and the J gene lost 3 bases, with 18 bases spanning the gap. From germline, CDR1 is MDHEN and CDR2 SYDVKM. The CDR3 has 15 residues. This chain's CDR3 is CASSPGASRSYEQYF. The CDR3, as DNA: TGTGCCAGCAGCCCAGGAGCGTCTAGAAGCTACGAGCAGTACTTC.

This chain links TRBV9 with TRBJ2-1; weak D call: TRBD1 (5 bases). Deletions cut 4 bases from V and 7 bases from J, with 12 bases between. The CDR3 contains 13 residues. Germline values: CDR1 SGDLS, CDR2 YYNGEE. The CDR3 region is CASSPRVENEQFF. The CDR3 DNA follows: TGTGCCAGCAGCCCCAGGGTTGAGAATGAGCAGTTCTTC.

The chain links TRBV15 to TRBJ1-2, with TRBD1 matching 7 bases. The CDR3 contains 14 residues. The germline V gene encodes CDR1 LNHNV and CDR2 YYDKDF (reference sequence). V was clipped by 5 bases and J by 4 bases; unmatched bases: 7. CDR3 protein: CATSPQDRIYGYTF. As DNA, the CDR3 is TGTGCCACCAGCCCACAGGACAGGATCTATGGCTACACCTTC.

The genes are TRBV11-2 and TRBJ2-7; 9 nucleotides align to TRBD1. The trim removed 6 bases at V and 2 bases at J, leaving 8 bases unmatched. This CDR3 is built from 15 residues. Germline V gene data show CDR1 as SGHAT and CDR2 as FQNNGV. In nucleotides, the CDR3 is TGTGCCAGCAGAAACAACAGGGGGCGACCCTACGAGCAGTACTTC. This codes for CASRNNRGRPYEQYF.

This clone was found a few times. The rearrangement joins TRBV28 to TRBJ1-3; 8 nucleotides match TRBD1. CDR1 is MDHEN and CDR2 is SYDVKM in the germline V gene. The CDR3 sequence is 14 residues long. J was trimmed by 6 bases and V by 6 bases; bases with no gene match: 7. CDR3 region: CASRMGTGTNTIYF. The CDR3 nucleotides read TGTGCCAGCAGGATGGGGACAGGTACAAACACCATATATTTT.

This chain links TRBV18 with TRBJ2-5; D ambiguous. The CDR3 runs to 15 residues. From germline, CDR1 is KGHSH and CDR2 LQKENI. V shed 0 bases and J shed 4 bases, with 12 bases lying between them. The CDR3 DNA reads TGTGCCAGCTCACCACCGTGGCAGTCAGGAGAGACCCAGTACTTC. The encoded protein is CASSPPWQSGETQYF.

This clone has just a few counts. This chain connects TRBV7-2 to TRBJ1-4; possibly TRBD1 for D (5 bases). The CDR3 has 15 residues. Germline assignment: CDR1 SGHTA and CDR2 FQGNSA. The V and J ends lost 4 bases and 8 bases respectively, with 17 bases between them. The CDR3 loop reads CASSSGGGRREKLFF. In DNA form, the CDR3 reads TGTGCCAGCAGCTCGGGGGGTGGGCGCCGGGAAAAACTGTTTTTT.

This clone came up once. The chain recombines TRBV5-1 with TRBJ2-3, with D perhaps TRBD2 (6 bases). Trimming removed 4 bases at V and 0 bases at J, with 15 bases between. Per the germline V gene, CDR1 is SGHRS and CDR2 is YFSETQ. The CDR3 totals 16 residues. The CDR3 sequence is CASSVGTYTSTDTQYF. CDR3 coding DNA: TGCGCCAGCAGCGTGGGGACTTATACTAGCACAGATACGCAGTATTTT.

For this clone: The sample has other DNA sequences that encode this CDR3 too. The V call is TRBV7-9, the J call TRBJ1-5; D remains unclear. The V end was cut by 1 base, the J end by 6 bases, with 7 bases between. CDR1 SEHNR and CDR2 FQNEAQ come from the germline V gene (reference sequence). The CDR3 runs to 13 residues. The CDR3 region is CASSLDSGQPQHF. CDR3 sequence (DNA): TGTGCCAGCAGCTTAGACTCCGGTCAGCCCCAGCATTTT.

This clone turned up a few times. The rearrangement links TRBV5-4 to TRBJ2-1, with TRBD2 matching 13 bases. This CDR3 comprises 15 residues. Trimming at V came to 4 bases and at J to 7 bases, leaving 5 bases not matched to a gene. CDR1 and CDR2 (germline): SGHNT, YYREEE (reference sequence). The CDR3 DNA follows: TGTGCCAGCAGCACCGGGACTAGCGGGAAAAATGAGCAGTTCTTC. As protein: CASSTGTSGKNEQFF.

This clone was observed a single time. The CDR3 reads CSGSHFGETQYF. CDR3 in DNA: TGCAGCGGGAGCCATTTTGGGGAGACCCAGTACTTC. V is TRBV29-1 and J is TRBJ2-5; D not certain. Per germline, CDR1 SQVTM and CDR2 ANQGSEA. Trimming shortened V by 7 bases and J by 5 bases, and 14 bases separated the two germline ends. There are 12 residues in the CDR3.

The rearrangement uses TRBV5-1 and TRBJ2-4; D possibly uses TRBD1 or TRBD2 (7 bases each). CDR3 length: 19 residues. V lost 3 bases to trimming and J lost 0 bases, with 22 bases between them. CDR1 and CDR2 from the germline V gene are SGHRS and YFSETQ. This chain's CDR3 is CASSSDPRGRGVAKNIQYF. The CDR3 coding sequence is TGCGCCAGCAGCTCTGACCCCAGGGGGAGGGGAGTAGCCAAAAACATTCAGTACTTC. The full variable domain, rest sourced from reference TRBV5-1 and TRBJ2-4, is KAGVTQTPRYLIKTRGQQVTLSCSPISGHRSVSWYQQTPGQGLQFLFEYFSETQRNKGNFPGRFSGRQFSNSRSEMNVSTLELGDSALYLCASSSDPRGRGVAKNIQYFGAGTRLSVL.

CDR3 in DNA: TGTGCCAGCAGTCCGTTTGAGACCCAGTACTTC. Protein product: CASSPFETQYF. This chain joins TRBV6-1 and TRBJ2-5, with D unresolved. V lost 5 bases, J lost 5 bases, and 6 bases lay in between. The CDR3 length is 11 residues. The germline V gene has CDR1 MNHNS and CDR2 SASEGT.

This clone showed up many times. The chain is built from TRBV7-2 and TRBJ1-1; no definite D call. Trimming took off 0 bases at V and 0 bases at J, with 5 bases between the two ends. Germline loops: CDR1 SGHTA, CDR2 FQGNSA. This CDR3 comprises 14 residues. This CDR3 is CASSLAAVNTEAFF. The CDR3 DNA reads TGTGCCAGCAGCTTAGCGGCCGTGAACACTGAAGCTTTCTTT.

This clone appeared a few times. The chain has TRBV6-6 and TRBJ2-7; TRBD1 matches 10 bases. This CDR3 is 15 amino acids long. Trimming cost V 6 bases and J 5 bases; bases outside gene matches: 10. CDR1 MNHNY and CDR2 SVGAGI come from the germline V gene (reference sequence). CDR3 sequence: CASSLRTGGVNEQYF. Here the CDR3 DNA reads TGTGCCAGCAGCCTTAGGACAGGGGGTGTCAACGAGCAGTACTTC.

The V and J genes are TRBV7-6 and TRBJ1-4; 11 nucleotides align to TRBD1. CDR1 SGHVS and CDR2 FNYEAQ come from the germline V gene. The CDR3 runs to 18 residues. V shed 6 bases and J 1 base; nucleotides not matched to a gene: 10. The CDR3 protein is CASSPRGTGGVTNEKLFF. CDR3 sequence (DNA): TGTGCCAGCAGTCCAAGGGGGACAGGGGGAGTAACTAATGAAAAACTGTTTTTT.

V is TRBV4-2 and J is TRBJ2-7, with 7 bases fitting TRBD2. Germline assignment: CDR1 LGHNA and CDR2 YNFKEQ. J lost 2 bases, V lost 1 base, and 8 bases had no gene match. This CDR3 spans 16 amino acids. CDR3 DNA: TGTGCCAGCAGCCAAGCTGTGGCTAGCGGAACCTACGAGCAGTACTTC. Translated: CASSQAVASGTYEQYF.

V usage is TRBV5-1 and J usage is TRBJ2-3; 9 positions agree with TRBD2. V trimming: 4 bases; J trimming: 6 bases; junction bases outside the gene matches: 9. The CDR3 runs 15 residues. The germline V gene encodes CDR1 SGHRS and CDR2 YFSETQ. For the CDR3, the DNA is TGCGCCAGCAGCCCAGGACTAGCGACAGGGGATACGCAGTATTTT. Translating it yields CASSPGLATGDTQYF.

V usage is TRBV5-1 and J usage is TRBJ2-6, with D possibly matching TRBD1 (6 bases). This CDR3 contains 17 residues. The ends were cut back, 7 bases at V and 0 bases at J, with 17 bases in the middle. CDR1 SGHRS and CDR2 YFSETQ come from the germline V gene. The CDR3 nucleotides are TGCGCCAGCTCGACCTGGGGACATATCTCTGGGGCCAACGTCCTGACTTTC. Translated: CASSTWGHISGANVLTF.